This T cell receptor (beta chain) is drawn from a study of metastatic and nonmetastatic thyroid tumors. At the level of the study: A comparison of repertoires was made across blood and tumor or nodule tissue from malignant and benign thyroid patients. Overall study findings and caveats: A significant increase in TCR beta diversity was reportedly seen in malignant thyroid tumors relative to benign nodules, in blood and tumor.

Nobody among the patients had been given any treatment before thyroid surgery. Per the original methods: It was from CDR3 differences across clinicopathological groups that a distant-metastasis classifier for papillary thyroid cancer was built. TCRdb redid the clone calls on the PCR reads using MiXCR. The V and J calls and clone size come from TCRdb's table, not from the authors' own analysis. The sample lists about 33,000 clones, roughly a sixth occurring once. This CDR3 has 17 residues. Deletions cut 3 bases from V and 5 bases from J, with 19 bases between. Germline V lookup: CDR1 LNHDA, CDR2 SQIVND (reference sequence). A remark on this clone: Its antigen is currently unknown.

This receptor was taken from a male donor with papillary thyroid cancer or a benign thyroid nodule (not recorded which). Some clones in this sample may be carry-over from other donors' samples. The chain has TRBV19 and TRBJ2-2; D unclear. The sequenced material came from blood. CDR3 in DNA: TGTGCCAGTAGTATTGGACCGACCCCTGATGGGACCGGGGAGCTGTTTTTT. This codes for CASSIGPTPDGTGELFF.